Reported below is one TCR beta chain. This receptor's antigen is unknown. Base-call qualities are not available, and no considerably larger clone is one nucleotide away. The data stem from a study of technical replicates of blood from a few donors (dated 2017 in TCRdb). The method was the immunoSEQ multiplex PCR assay. This is the immuneACCESS table as TCRdb keeps it, with only in-frame sequences that have V and J called. A part of the clones is gone; compared with another copy, unresolved V genes explain less than half, and the rest is unexplained. The sample yields 11,000 to 15,000 clones; roughly three quarters were counted once. Approximately 12% of the sample belongs to the ten largest clones. CDR1 and CDR2 were assigned from the germline V gene as SGHDN and FVKESK. V is cut back by 4 bases and J by 8 bases, with 11 bases in the junction unmatched. Measured from the cysteine to the phenylalanine, the CDR3 is 17 residues long. The sequence is cut down to CDR3 DNA, 51 bases in frame from base 1.

The sample taken for sequencing was PBMCs. The receptor comes from a human donor in good health. The sequence links TRBV14 to TRBJ2-1, with TRBD2 matching 13 junction bases. The nucleotides read TGTGCCAGCAGCCCCCTCGGGACTAGCGGGAAGTCCTATGAGCAGTTCTTC. The translation is CASSPLGTSGKSYEQFF. Reference TRBV14 and TRBJ2-1 proteins supply the regions before and after the CDR3; the full variable domain is: EAGVTQFPSHSVIEKGQTVTLRCDPISGHDNLYWYRRVMGKEIKFLLHFVKESKQDESGMPNNRFLAERTGGTYSTLKVQPAELEDSGVYFCASSPLGTSGKSYEQFFGPGTRLTVL.